The 11 T cell receptor beta chains below come from one sample, sequenced in a study of low-dose radiotherapy and immunotherapy resistance in tumors. With TRAV- and TRBV-specific primers, first-strand cDNA was made, covering the alpha and beta chains. The TCRs were subjected to amplification over about 19 PCR cycles employing a constant-region primer in conjunction with a V-primer adapter. TCRdb processed the reads anew with MiXCR; each CDR3 protein has one entry. The sample has about 60,000 distinct CDR3 sequences; under 30% are singletons. Time point noted: before trial treatment. Sequencing used PBMCs, obtained before treatment. These receptors were taken from a male donor with prostate cancer.

In this sample, this clonotype turned up many times. This chain connects TRBV18 to TRBJ1-3; 8 positions agree with TRBD1. CDR3 length equals 16 residues. Germline-derived CDR1 and CDR2 are KGHSH and LQKENI. V trimming: 4 bases; J trimming: 3 bases; junction bases outside the gene matches: 8. CDR3 sequence: CASSRDRRLLGNTIYF. The CDR3 DNA reads TGTGCCAGCTCACGGGACAGGCGCCTCCTTGGAAACACCATATATTTT.

This clonotype was detected ten times or more. The chain recombines TRBV5-4 with TRBJ1-5; unclear D gene. Germline V gene sequence: CDR1 SGHNT, CDR2 YYREEE (reference sequence). This CDR3 has 14 residues. V lost 0 bases to trimming and J lost 7 bases, with 11 bases between them. The chain's CDR3 is CASSLEGSGQPQHF. The CDR3 nucleotides are TGTGCCAGCAGCTTGGAAGGATCGGGGCAGCCCCAGCATTTT.

Regarding this clonotype: One base away lies a much larger clone, so this may be a sequencing read error. The rearrangement links TRBV28 to TRBJ2-1; D unclear. The CDR3 has 11 amino acids. Germline CDR1 is MDHEN and CDR2 is SYDVKM. Deletions cut 6 bases from V and 10 bases from J, with 10 bases between. CDR3 sequence: CASRQYHEQFF. CDR3 DNA: TGTGCCAGCAGACAGTATCACGAGCAGTTCTTC.

The table lists this clonotype with many counts. The V gene is TRBV20-1, the J gene TRBJ2-1, with D perhaps TRBD1 (6 bases). This CDR3 has 15 amino acids. In germline, CDR1 is DFQATT, CDR2 SNEGSKA (reference sequence). Here the CDR3 reads CSTTGGQRAYNEQFF. CDR3 DNA sequence: TGCAGCACTACCGGCGGACAGAGAGCCTACAATGAGCAGTTCTTC.

This clonotype was seen repeatedly, ten times or more. This chain links TRBV2 with TRBJ2-1; 12 bases match TRBD2. The junction had 1 base not matched to a gene; V was cut back by 6 bases and J by 1 base. The germline V gene encodes CDR1 SNHLY and CDR2 FYNNEI. The CDR3 covers 15 residues. The CDR3 protein is CASSGTSGSYNEQFF. In nucleotides, the CDR3 is TGTGCCAGCAGCGGGACTAGCGGGTCCTACAATGAGCAGTTCTTC.

This clonotype was seen repeatedly, ten times or more. The CDR3 bases are TGTGCCAGCAGCTTGGGCCATCAGGGAGGTGGCTACGAGCAGTACTTC. It encodes CASSLGHQGGGYEQYF. V and J are TRBV5-5 and TRBJ2-7; perhaps TRBD2 as D (6 bases). Trimming pared 0 bases from V and 3 bases from J, leaving 16 bases between. The CDR3 totals 16 residues. Germline V gives CDR1 SGHKS, CDR2 YYEKEE (reference sequence).

This clonotype was seen at least ten times. The chain links TRBV5-4 to TRBJ2-3; D tentatively reads TRBD1 or TRBD2 (5 bases each). Trimming removed 0 bases from V and 4 bases from J, with 15 bases in between. Per germline, CDR1 SGHNT and CDR2 YYREEE (reference sequence). CDR3 size: 16 residues. The CDR3 is CASSLAGTQFADTQYF. CDR3 coding DNA: TGTGCCAGCAGCTTGGCCGGGACCCAGTTCGCAGATACGCAGTATTTT.

This clonotype turned up a few times. The V gene is TRBV23-1, the J gene TRBJ1-6; no firm D call. TRBV23-1 is marked as an open reading frame, function uncertain. The CDR3 extends over 14 amino acids. Trimming cost V 5 bases and J 4 bases, with 9 bases left between them. DNA for the CDR3: TGCGCCAGCAGTAACGGACGGTATAATTCACCCCTCCACTTT. Translation gives CASSNGRYNSPLHF.

This chain uses TRBV2 with TRBJ1-5, with 8 positions matching TRBD1. Trimming at V came to 11 bases and at J to 5 bases, leaving 14 bases not matched to a gene. Germline V lookup: CDR1 SNHLY, CDR2 FYNNEI. This CDR3 is built from 15 residues. CDR3 DNA sequence: TGTGCCTCAGCAGGCGGGACAGGAGGTCATCAGCCCCAGCATTTT. Amino acids: CASAGGTGGHQPQHF.

This clonotype was found many times. The CDR3 DNA reads as TGTGCCAGCACCCTACGGGGGGCAAGAAACTATGGCTACACCTTC. Encoded protein: CASTLRGARNYGYTF. The chain employs TRBV3-1 and TRBJ1-2, with D possibly TRBD1 on 6 matching bases. Germline V gives CDR1 LGHDT, CDR2 YNNKEL (reference sequence). The CDR3 has 15 amino acids. V was trimmed by 7 bases and J by 2 bases, leaving 17 bases between them.

This clonotype was observed at least ten times. The chain has TRBV28 and TRBJ2-7, with 12 bases identical to TRBD1. This CDR3 is 16 amino acids long. The germline V gene has CDR1 MDHEN and CDR2 SYDVKM. J lost 4 bases, V lost 3 bases, and 7 bases had no gene match. CDR3 DNA sequence: TGTGCCAGCAGTTTGGGAGGGACAGGGGGCGGTTACGAGCAGTACTTC. This translates into CASSLGGTGGGYEQYF.